Shown below are 14 T cell receptor beta chains from a single sample sequenced in a study of blood T cell repertoires in COVID-19. TCRdb keeps only in-frame clones here, not all; method: immunoSEQ multiplex PCR. The sample carries around 130,000 clones, more than 80% recorded once. Sample: peripheral blood. These receptor sequences come from a woman between 55 and 75 years old with acute or convalescent COVID-19.

This chain uses TRBV5-5 with TRBJ1-4; D gene ambiguous. The CDR3 is 16 amino acids. V gave up 3 bases and J gave up 7 bases, with 19 bases separating them. Germline CDR1 reads SGHKS; CDR2 reads YYEKEE (reference sequence). The CDR3 sequence: CASSYDNLPIGEKLFF. The CDR3 bases are TGTGCCAGCAGCTACGATAACCTCCCCATCGGTGAAAAACTGTTTTTT.

V usage is TRBV9 and J usage is TRBJ1-3; 9 nucleotides line up with TRBD1. Germline CDR1 reads SGDLS; CDR2 reads YYNGEE. V lost 3 bases to trimming and J lost 2 bases; unmatched junction nucleotides: 6. The CDR3 runs 16 residues. CDR3 DNA: TGTGCCAGCAGCGCGACACAGGGGGCTGCTGGAAACACCATATATTTT. Amino acid sequence: CASSATQGAAGNTIYF.

The V gene is TRBV30, the J gene TRBJ1-1; a weak D match, TRBD1 (5 bases). This CDR3 contains 16 residues. Deletions cut 1 base from V and 3 bases from J, with 18 bases between. Germline loops: CDR1 GTSNPN, CDR2 SVGIG (reference sequence). CDR3: CAWSGQLGPRYTEAFF. The CDR3 region has the DNA TGTGCCTGGAGTGGACAACTGGGGCCCCGCTACACTGAAGCTTTCTTT.

The chain joins TRBV11-2 to TRBJ1-4; no clear D gene. V lost 3 bases and J lost 8, with 10 bases in between. CDR3 length: 13 amino acids. CDR1 SGHAT and CDR2 FQNNGV come from the germline V gene. The CDR3 sequence: CASSFNTREKLFF. In nucleotides, the CDR3 is TGTGCCAGCAGCTTCAATACGAGGGAAAAACTGTTTTTT.

The chain joins TRBV30 to TRBJ2-4; D gene unclear. The CDR3 extends over 14 amino acids. CDR1 and CDR2 (germline): GTSNPN, SVGIG (reference sequence). V was cut by 0 bases and J by 0 bases, with 6 bases left in between. CDR3 loop: CAWSVQIAKNIQYF. DNA for the CDR3: TGTGCCTGGAGTGTGCAGATAGCCAAAAACATTCAGTACTTC.

The V gene is TRBV6-2 or TRBV6-3, the J gene TRBJ2-1; maybe TRBD2 (5 bases). V gave up 0 bases and J gave up 5 bases, with 14 bases separating them. This CDR3 spans 16 amino acids. The V gene's germline CDR1 is MNHEY and CDR2 SVGEGT. The CDR3 DNA reads TGTGCCAGCAGTTACTCGACGTCTAGCCCCCACAATGAGCAGTTCTTC. It yields the protein CASSYSTSSPHNEQFF.

V is TRBV10-3 and J is TRBJ1-2; 9 bases fit TRBD1. The CDR3 is 16 residues long. Trimming took 2 bases from V and 2 from J; bases not matched to a gene: 6. Germline assignment: CDR1 ENHRY and CDR2 SYGVKD. The CDR3 nucleotides are TGTGCCATCAGTGAGCCTAGGACAGGGGAGAACTATGGCTACACCTTC. It translates to CAISEPRTGENYGYTF.

The genes are TRBV19 and TRBJ1-2; D is possibly TRBD1 (6 bases). CDR1 and CDR2 (germline): LNHDA, SQIVND (reference sequence). CDR3 length equals 15 residues. V was cut by 5 bases and J by 2 bases, with 15 bases left in between. CDR3 in DNA: TGTGCCAGTAGTCCGGCAGGGGCCCTGAACTATGGCTACACCTTC. Translated: CASSPAGALNYGYTF.

In DNA, the CDR3 is TGTGCCAGCAGTGAAGGGACAGCCATCCCTGGAAACACCATATATTTT. Its translation is CASSEGTAIPGNTIYF. V gene TRBV2 combines with J gene TRBJ1-3, with D possibly TRBD1 on 6 matching bases. This CDR3 is built from 16 residues. Germline V CDR1 and CDR2: SNHLY, FYNNEI. V shed 1 base and J shed 2 bases, with 12 bases lying between them.

The chain uses TRBV6-5 and TRBJ1-2; D is perhaps TRBD1 (5 bases). Trimming stripped 8 bases from V and 5 bases from J, with 12 bases between. The CDR3 has 12 amino acids. Germline values: CDR1 MNHEY, CDR2 SVGAGI. The CDR3 region is CASFTTGYGYTF. As DNA, the CDR3 is TGTGCCAGCTTTACAACAGGTTATGGCTACACCTTC.

This chain links TRBV7-8 with TRBJ2-3; 14 nucleotides line up with TRBD2. CDR1 is SGHVS, CDR2 FQNEAQ, per germline. The V and J ends lost 3 bases and 10 bases, in that order; junction bases with no gene match: 9. The CDR3 is made up of 16 amino acids. CDR3 sequence: CASSLYATSGGEAQYF. The DNA for the CDR3 is TGTGCCAGCAGCTTGTATGCGACTAGCGGGGGGGAGGCGCAGTATTTT.

The V and J genes are TRBV11-2 and TRBJ1-2; D is perhaps TRBD1 (5 bases). Per germline, CDR1 SGHAT and CDR2 FQNNGV. Deletions cut 0 bases from V and 7 bases from J, with 15 bases between. CDR3 length: 15 amino acids. Here the CDR3 reads CASSLDRTGVSGYTF. CDR3 bases: TGTGCCAGCAGCTTAGATCGGACGGGGGTTAGTGGCTACACCTTC.

The CDR3 DNA follows: TGTGCCAGCAGCTTAGAACAGGGGATTGGCACTGAAGCTTTCTTT. Amino acid sequence: CASSLEQGIGTEAFF. The V call is TRBV7-8, the J call TRBJ1-1; 7 positions match TRBD1. Germline CDR1 SGHVS, CDR2 FQNEAQ. CDR3 size: 15 residues. Trimming removed 1 base from V and 4 bases from J; junction bases left unmatched: 6. Combining the CDR3 with reference TRBV7-8 and TRBJ1-1 gives the whole variable domain GAGVSQSPRYKVAKRGQDVALRCDPISGHVSLFWYQQALGQGPEFLTYFQNEAQLDKSGLPSDRFFAERPEGSVSTLKIQRTQQEDSAVYLCASSLEQGIGTEAFFGQGTRLTVV.

V gene TRBV12-3 or TRBV12-4 combines with J gene TRBJ2-5; D unclear. Between the trimmed V and J ends, which lost 2 bases and 8 bases, there was a span of 9 bases. There are 12 residues in the CDR3. The CDR3 reads CASSLKLRTQYF. As DNA, the CDR3 is TGTGCCAGCAGTTTAAAGCTCCGAACCCAGTACTTC.